This T cell receptor beta chain was found in a study of T-cell reconstitution after alpha-beta-depleted transplantation in children. The germline V gene has CDR1 SNHLY and CDR2 FYNNEI. V was pared by 7 bases and J by 6 bases, with 16 bases between. There are 13 residues in the CDR3. This clonotype was seen more than once but under ten times. Library preparation (for TCRbeta) was performed with unique molecular identifiers. TCRdb re-derived calls from the PCR reads in MiXCR, one entry per CDR3 protein. The sample contains about 420,000 distinct CDR3 sequences, under 13% of which appear only once. The chain combines TRBV2 with TRBJ2-7; D might be TRBD2 (5 bases). The input for sequencing was PBMCs from the stem cell graft donor, taken from the stem cell graft. The TCR comes from a human donor who donated a stem cell graft to a child with acute myeloid leukemia. This CDR3 reads CASTMTNGVEQYF. In nucleotides, the CDR3 is TGTGCCAGCACAATGACTAATGGGGTCGAGCAGTACTTC.